Listed here is a single TCR beta chain. Germline trimming cut 5 bases from V and 2 bases from J; bases unmatched to any gene: 8. This CDR3 is built from 16 residues. CDR1 is SGHTA, CDR2 FQGNSA, per germline. This entry is derived from a study of blood T cell repertoires in COVID-19. Produced via immunoSEQ multiplex PCR; TCRdb's table is partial and in-frame only. The table has more than 100,000 clones, 70% to 90% seen once. Sequencing input: peripheral blood. This chain joins TRBV7-2 and TRBJ2-7, with 11 bases identical to TRBD2. The clonotype originates from a man between 65 and 85 years old with active COVID-19. The CDR3 DNA reads TGTGCCAGCAGCACGGGCGCGGGACTAGCGGCCTACGAGCAGTACTTC. This translates into CASSTGAGLAAYEQYF.